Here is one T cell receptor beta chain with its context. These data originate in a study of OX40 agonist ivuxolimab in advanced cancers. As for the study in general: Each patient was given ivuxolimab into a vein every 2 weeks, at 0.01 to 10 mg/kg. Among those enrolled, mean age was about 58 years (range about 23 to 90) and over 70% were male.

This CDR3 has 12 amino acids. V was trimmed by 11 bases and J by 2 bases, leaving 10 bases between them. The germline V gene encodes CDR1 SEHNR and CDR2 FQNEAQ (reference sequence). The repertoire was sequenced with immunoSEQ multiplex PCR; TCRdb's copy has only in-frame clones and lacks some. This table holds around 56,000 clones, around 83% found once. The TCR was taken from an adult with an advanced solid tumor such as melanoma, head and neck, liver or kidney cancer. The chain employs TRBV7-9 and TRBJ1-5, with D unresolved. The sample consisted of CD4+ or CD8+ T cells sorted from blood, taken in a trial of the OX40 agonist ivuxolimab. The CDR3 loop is CASRMGNQPQHF. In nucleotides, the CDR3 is TGTGCCTCTCGGATGGGCAATCAGCCCCAGCATTTT.